A selection of T cell receptor beta chains follows, all from one sample in a study of cytomegalovirus exposure and HLA in healthy donors. Clones were sequenced by immunoSEQ multiplex PCR, and TCRdb holds only the in-frame ones, with some missing. Of 150,000 or so clones in the sample, roughly 80% were seen once. Sample: PBMCs. The receptors originated from a male donor in good health and CMV-seronegative. The CDR3 runs from the conserved cysteine through the conserved F or W. D genes are given only for firm matches. The listing skips clone size in some rows; elsewhere it reads once, few, many or a size class.

TRBV7-2	once	NA	TRBJ2-2	CASSTGGAGELFF	TGTGCCAGCAGCACAGGAGGGGCCGGGGAGCTGTTTTTT
TRBV5-1	NA	NA	TRBJ2-2	CASSLGRGVGGELFF	TGCGCCAGCAGCTTGGGACGCGGAGTCGGCGGGGAGCTGTTTTTT
TRBV28	once	TRBD1	TRBJ2-7	CASNRDRGFEQYF	TGTGCCAGCAACCGGGACAGGGGTTTTGAGCAGTACTTC
TRBV7-3	NA	TRBD1	TRBJ1-1	CASSSRQGRHTEAFF	TGTGCCAGCAGCTCAAGACAGGGGAGGCACACTGAAGCTTTCTTT
TRBV18	NA	TRBD1	TRBJ2-7	CASSQDRAAYEQYF	TGTGCCAGCTCACAAGACAGGGCCGCCTACGAGCAGTACTTC
TRBV29-1	NA	TRBD1	TRBJ1-1	CSAYRGTEAFF	TGCAGCGCTTACAGGGGGACTGAAGCTTTCTTT
TRBV6-5	NA	NA	TRBJ2-5	CASSYGVGAGETQYF	TGTGCCAGCAGTTATGGGGTAGGAGCGGGAGAGACCCAGTACTTC
TRBV11-2	NA	NA	TRBJ2-2	CASSLFTANTGELFF	TGTGCCAGCAGCTTATTTACAGCCAACACCGGGGAGCTGTTTTTT
TRBV9	NA	NA	TRBJ2-2	CASSGSQNTGELFF	TGTGCCAGCAGCGGTTCACAGAACACCGGGGAGCTGTTTTTT
TRBV5-6	NA	NA	TRBJ2-3	CASSLLGGAADTQYF	TGTGCCAGCAGCTTGTTGGGGGGGGCGGCAGATACGCAGTATTTT
TRBV7-2	NA	TRBD1	TRBJ1-2	CASSPIKRDRDTANYGYTF	TGTGCCAGCAGCCCCATCAAGCGGGACAGGGACACAGCTAACTATGGCTACACCTTC
TRBV19	NA	TRBD1	TRBJ1-1	CASISRPGTANTEAFF	TGTGCCAGTATATCCCGACCGGGGACAGCGAACACTGAAGCTTTCTTT
TRBV5-1	NA	NA	TRBJ1-2	CASSLERPEYGYTF	TGCGCCAGCAGCTTGGAGCGGCCAGAATATGGCTACACCTTC
TRBV7-2	NA	NA	TRBJ2-3	CASSSLRGDTQYF	TGTGCCAGCAGCTCCCTTCGGGGGGATACGCAGTATTTT
TRBV11-2	NA	TRBD1	TRBJ2-5	CASSWTGQETQYF	TGTGCCAGCAGCTGGACAGGGCAAGAGACCCAGTACTTC
TRBV20-1	once	NA	TRBJ2-3	CSAQRADTQYF	TGCAGTGCTCAGCGGGCAGATACGCAGTATTTT
TRBV30	NA	TRBD2	TRBJ2-1	CAWRRISGTGEQFF	TGTGCCTGGAGAAGGATTAGCGGGACCGGTGAGCAGTTCTTC
TRBV6-6	NA	NA	TRBJ2-7	CASSPPRGEGGEQYF	TGTGCCAGCAGTCCCCCTAGAGGGGAGGGGGGTGAGCAGTACTTC
TRBV6-5	NA	TRBD1	TRBJ2-6	CASSSRGPGANVLTF	TGTGCCAGCAGTTCCAGGGGGCCCGGGGCCAACGTCCTGACTTTC
TRBV4-2	NA	NA	TRBJ1-5	CASSHGEGTVGPQHF	TGTGCCAGCAGCCATGGGGAGGGAACAGTTGGGCCCCAGCATTTT
TRBV5-1	NA	NA	TRBJ1-5	CASRQGSNQPQHF	TGCGCCAGCAGACAGGGAAGCAATCAGCCCCAGCATTTT
TRBV2	once	TRBD1	TRBJ2-7	CASSENRGPVYEQYF	TGTGCCAGCAGTGAAAACAGGGGACCCGTCTACGAGCAGTACTTC
TRBV28	few	TRBD1	TRBJ2-7	CASRRTGQGSYEQYF	TGTGCCAGCAGACGTACGGGACAGGGGTCCTACGAGCAGTACTTC
TRBV9	NA	NA	TRBJ1-2	CASSGSGNYGYTF	TGTGCCAGCAGCGGCAGCGGGAACTATGGCTACACCTTC
TRBV7-2	NA	NA	TRBJ1-2	CASSLWGRRAGYGYTF	TGTGCCAGCAGCTTATGGGGTAGGCGGGCGGGCTATGGCTACACCTTC
TRBV28	NA	NA	TRBJ2-1	CASSFSPLSGDEQFF	TGTGCCAGCAGTTTCTCCCCCCTTTCGGGTGATGAGCAGTTCTTC
TRBV29-1	few	TRBD1	TRBJ1-2	CSVEEPGGRGYTF	TGCAGCGTTGAAGAACCAGGGGGTAGGGGCTACACCTTC
TRBV19	NA	TRBD1	TRBJ1-2	CASRQGQGLYYGYTF	TGTGCCAGTAGGCAGGGACAGGGGCTGTACTATGGCTACACCTTC
TRBV7-2	NA	TRBD2	TRBJ2-3	CASSFLLAGDTQYF	TGTGCCAGCAGCTTTCTCCTAGCGGGGGATACGCAGTATTTT
TRBV7-9	NA	TRBD2	TRBJ2-1	CASSLAGLANEQFF	TGTGCCAGCAGCTTAGCGGGACTAGCAAATGAGCAGTTCTTC
TRBV7-2	NA	TRBD2	TRBJ2-7	CASTRTSGTDLSYEQYF	TGTGCCAGCACCCGGACTAGCGGGACCGACCTCTCCTACGAGCAGTACTTC
TRBV6-5	NA	NA	TRBJ2-7	CASSHSYEQYF	TGTGCCAGCAGTCACAGCTACGAGCAGTACTTC
TRBV7-9	NA	NA	TRBJ2-1	CASSFPRPSSYNEQFF	TGTGCCAGCAGCTTTCCTCGGCCTAGCTCCTACAATGAGCAGTTCTTC
TRBV12-5	NA	TRBD1	TRBJ1-2	CASGQFSQGAGNYGYTF	TGTGCTAGTGGTCAATTTTCACAGGGGGCTGGAAACTATGGCTACACCTTC
TRBV5-8	NA	TRBD1	TRBJ1-2	CASSLRTGGIYGYTF	TGTGCCAGCAGCTTACGGACAGGGGGCATCTATGGCTACACCTTC
TRBV19	NA	NA	TRBJ2-2	CASSIVRGLGGELFF	TGTGCCAGTAGTATAGTTCGGGGGTTGGGCGGGGAGCTGTTTTTT
TRBV18	NA	TRBD2	TRBJ2-1	CASSPASGPMDEQFF	TGTGCCAGCTCACCTGCTAGCGGCCCCATGGATGAGCAGTTCTTC
TRBV7-9	NA	TRBD1	TRBJ1-1	CASSALQGARAFF	TGTGCCAGCAGCGCACTTCAGGGGGCCCGAGCTTTCTTT
TRBV6-5	NA	NA	TRBJ1-2	CASNGNSNYGYTF	TGTGCCAGCAATGGTAACAGCAACTATGGCTACACCTTC
TRBV4-1	NA	TRBD1	TRBJ1-2	CASSRTGSYGYTF	TGCGCCAGCAGCCGGACAGGATCCTATGGCTACACCTTC
TRBV27	NA	NA	TRBJ2-1	CASSLMDGDNEQFF	TGTGCCAGCAGTTTAATGGATGGAGACAATGAGCAGTTCTTC
TRBV9	NA	TRBD1	TRBJ1-4	CASSVEQGATNEKLFF	TGTGCCAGCAGCGTAGAACAGGGGGCAACTAATGAAAAACTGTTTTTT
TRBV5-1	NA	NA	TRBJ1-4	CASSFRDIDEKLFF	TGCGCCAGCAGCTTCAGAGACATCGATGAAAAACTGTTTTTT
TRBV6-7	few	TRBD2	TRBJ2-5	CASSLAGVETQYF	TGTGCCAGCAGTTTGGCGGGGGTAGAGACCCAGTACTTC
TRBV5-1	NA	NA	TRBJ1-1	CASSPDRGLNTEAFF	TGCGCCAGCAGCCCTGACCGAGGGCTGAACACTGAAGCTTTCTTT